This is a list of T cell receptor beta chains from one sample in a study of blood T cell repertoires in COVID-19. The assay was immunoSEQ multiplex PCR, and TCRdb's table has in-frame clones only and misses some. The sample shows just over 250,000 clones, more than 70% of them seen only once. Input material: peripheral blood. The receptors were gathered from a woman between 50 and 59 years old with acute or convalescent COVID-19. Each CDR3 is given with its conserved first and last residue. Fields, in order: J gene, V gene, D gene, clone size, CDR3 protein, CDR3 DNA. D genes are given only for firm matches. Clone size appears in some rows only: once, few, many, or a class for an expanded clone.

TRBJ1-1	TRBV4-2	NA	once	CASSQDGPGNTEAFF	TGTGCCAGCAGCCAAGATGGCCCGGGGAACACTGAAGCTTTCTTT
TRBJ1-1	TRBV28	NA	NA	CASSLQGNTEAFF	TGTGCCAGCAGCTTACAGGGGAACACTGAAGCTTTCTTT
TRBJ1-2	TRBV4-2	TRBD1	NA	CASSQEILTGINYGYTF	TGTGCCAGCAGCCAAGAGATTTTGACAGGGATTAACTATGGCTACACCTTC
TRBJ2-7	TRBV7-8	NA	NA	CASSLGGNLDEQYF	TGTGCCAGCAGCTTAGGAGGGAATTTAGACGAGCAGTACTTC
TRBJ1-1	TRBV5-1	TRBD1	NA	CASSLAPYAQGGTEAFF	TGCGCCAGCAGCTTGGCCCCTTATGCACAGGGGGGCACTGAAGCTTTCTTT
TRBJ2-1	TRBV5-1	TRBD1	NA	CASSLEGTAGFF	TGCGCCAGCAGCTTGGAGGGGACAGCCGGGTTCTTC
TRBJ1-1	TRBV28	NA	NA	CASRLISTEAFF	TGTGCCAGCAGACTGATAAGCACTGAAGCTTTCTTT
TRBJ2-1	TRBV6-5	NA	NA	CASSLEGSYNEQFF	TGTGCCAGCAGTCTAGAAGGCTCCTACAATGAGCAGTTCTTC
TRBJ2-2	TRBV4-1	TRBD2	once	CASSHIAGGRNTGELFF	TGCGCCAGCAGCCACATAGCGGGAGGCAGGAACACCGGGGAGCTGTTTTTT
TRBJ1-4	TRBV12-3/TRBV12-4	NA	NA	CASSLEGGGKLFF	TGTGCCAGCAGTTTAGAGGGGGGAGGGAAACTGTTTTTT
TRBJ1-4	TRBV24-1	TRBD1	NA	CATSLGTGVEEKLFF	TGTGCCACCAGTCTTGGGACAGGGGTCGAGGAAAAACTGTTTTTT
TRBJ2-7	TRBV11-3	NA	NA	CASSRGGDSYEQYF	TGTGCCAGCAGCAGGGGCGGGGACTCCTACGAGCAGTACTTC
TRBJ2-2	TRBV5-1	TRBD2	few	CASSLRAGGPGTGELFF	TGCGCCAGCAGCTTGAGAGCGGGAGGGCCGGGCACCGGGGAGCTGTTTTTT
TRBJ2-3	TRBV7-3	NA	NA	CASSLTAGQTDTQYF	TGTGCCAGCAGCTTAACGGCGGGACAGACAGATACGCAGTATTTT